Listed below are T cell receptor beta chains from one sample, sequenced in a study of cytomegalovirus exposure and HLA in healthy donors. Sequencing used immunoSEQ multiplex PCR; TCRdb keeps in-frame clones, though not all of them. In the table there are about 140,000 clones, approximately 70% of which are singletons. Sequences were obtained from PBMCs. Receptors originate from a human donor in good health. CDR3s include the opening cysteine and the closing phenylalanine or tryptophan. A D gene is named only where the DNA matches it firmly. Size is omitted from some rows. Given values are once, few, many or a class for expanded clones.

size	V	D	J	CDR3	DNA
.	TRBV11-3	.	TRBJ2-7	CASSPRLEGYEQYF	TGTGCCAGCAGCCCCCGACTAGAGGGCTACGAGCAGTACTTC
.	TRBV18	TRBD1	TRBJ1-2	CASSPGQDYYGYTF	TGTGCCAGCTCACCCGGACAGGATTATTATGGCTACACCTTC
few	TRBV27	.	TRBJ2-1	CASSPTGTLYNEQFF	TGTGCCAGCAGTCCTACAGGGACCCTCTACAATGAGCAGTTCTTC
.	TRBV4-1	TRBD1	TRBJ1-6	CASSPWTGKNSPLHF	TGCGCCAGCAGCCCTTGGACAGGGAAGAATTCACCCCTCCACTTT
.	TRBV28	.	TRBJ2-5	CASSPSLGETQYF	TGTGCCAGCAGTCCATCCCTAGGCGAGACCCAGTACTTC
.	TRBV27	TRBD1	TRBJ2-7	CASSLDTGGEQYF	TGTGCCAGCAGTTTAGATACAGGGGGTGAGCAGTACTTC
.	TRBV5-1	TRBD1	TRBJ1-3	CASSLGAGGPSGNTIYF	TGCGCCAGCAGCTTGGGCGCAGGGGGCCCTTCTGGAAACACCATATATTTT
.	TRBV4-2	TRBD2	TRBJ2-7	CASSQELAGGDSYEQYF	TGTGCCAGCAGCCAAGAACTAGCGGGGGGTGACTCCTACGAGCAGTACTTC
.	TRBV6-1	.	TRBJ1-6	CASSVNRATSPLHF	TGTGCCAGCAGTGTTAACAGGGCAACATCACCCCTCCACTTT
few	TRBV7-9	TRBD1	TRBJ1-2	CASSSRTGEDYGYTF	TGTGCCAGCAGCTCACGGACAGGGGAGGACTATGGCTACACCTTC
.	TRBV27	TRBD1	TRBJ2-7	CASGTGTGASEQYF	TGTGCCAGCGGAACCGGGACAGGAGCTTCCGAGCAGTACTTC
.	TRBV5-4	.	TRBJ2-7	CASSLGRGGPYEQYF	TGTGCCAGCAGCTTGGGTCGCGGGGGCCCCTACGAGCAGTACTTC
.	TRBV5-6	TRBD1	TRBJ2-5	CASSWDSQETQYF	TGTGCCAGCAGCTGGGACAGCCAAGAGACCCAGTACTTC
once	TRBV10-3	TRBD2	TRBJ2-2	CAIRGTSGLDTGELFF	TGTGCCATCAGGGGGACTAGCGGGCTGGACACCGGGGAGCTGTTTTTT
.	TRBV29-1	.	TRBJ2-1	CSARGTYNEQFF	TGCAGCGCCAGGGGCACCTACAATGAGCAGTTCTTC
few	TRBV5-1	TRBD2	TRBJ2-3	CASSTSGTSGFRTDTQYF	TGCGCCAGCAGCACCTCCGGGACTAGCGGGTTTCGCACAGATACGCAGTATTTT
few	TRBV5-6	TRBD2	TRBJ2-1	CASSRSGRKQFF	TGTGCCAGCAGCCGTAGCGGGAGAAAGCAGTTCTTC
.	TRBV5-1	.	TRBJ1-2	CASSLASNYGYTF	TGCGCCAGCAGCTTGGCTTCTAACTATGGCTACACCTTC
few	TRBV4-1	.	TRBJ1-4	CASSQEGGDEKLFF	TGCGCCAGCAGCCAAGAGGGGGGGGATGAAAAACTGTTTTTT
.	TRBV6-6	TRBD1	TRBJ2-5	CASTEGAFQETQYF	TGTGCCAGTACCGAGGGGGCATTCCAAGAGACCCAGTACTTC
.	TRBV6-6	.	TRBJ2-3	CASSQLFTDTQYF	TGTGCCAGCAGTCAATTGTTCACAGATACGCAGTATTTT
.	TRBV5-1	TRBD1	TRBJ1-2	CASSFRTGGAERNGYTF	TGCGCCAGCAGTTTCCGGACAGGGGGCGCGGAGAGGAATGGCTACACCTTC
.	TRBV29-1	.	TRBJ2-4	CSVEDLARDIQYF	TGCAGCGTTGAAGATCTGGCGAGGGACATTCAGTACTTC
.	TRBV5-1	.	TRBJ1-1	CASSSTTGNPEAFF	TGCGCCAGCAGCTCGACAACAGGGAACCCTGAAGCTTTCTTT
.	TRBV19	TRBD2	TRBJ2-7	CASSPGLAGKAYEQYF	TGTGCCAGTAGCCCGGGACTAGCGGGAAAGGCCTACGAGCAGTACTTC
.	TRBV14	.	TRBJ2-2	CASSQGLRGGELFF	TGTGCCAGCAGCCAAGGGCTCAGAGGCGGGGAGCTGTTTTTT
.	TRBV7-9	TRBD1	TRBJ1-2	CASSLTGAGYGYTF	TGTGCCAGCAGCTTAACAGGGGCGGGCTATGGCTACACCTTC
.	TRBV7-2	TRBD1	TRBJ2-2	CASSLGQGGTGELFF	TGTGCCAGCAGCTTGGGACAGGGTGGCACCGGGGAGCTGTTTTTT
few	TRBV30	.	TRBJ1-4	CAWTPGLWDEKLFF	TGTGCCTGGACACCAGGGCTGTGGGATGAAAAACTGTTTTTT
.	TRBV28	.	TRBJ1-1	CASSLIGRGRTEAFF	TGTGCCAGCAGTTTAATAGGCAGGGGACGGACTGAAGCTTTCTTT
.	TRBV19	.	TRBJ2-3	CASSSGLAREADTQYF	TGTGCCAGTAGCAGCGGGTTAGCCCGAGAGGCAGATACGCAGTATTTT
few	TRBV9	TRBD2	TRBJ2-3	CASSLGLAVGTDTQYF	TGTGCCAGCAGCCTCGGACTAGCGGTGGGCACAGATACGCAGTATTTT
.	TRBV2	.	TRBJ2-2	CASLREQGGELFF	TGTGCCAGCCTTCGGGAACAGGGCGGGGAGCTGTTTTTT
.	TRBV5-8	.	TRBJ2-7	CASRIRAVGSYEQYF	TGTGCCAGTAGAATCAGGGCCGTAGGGTCCTACGAGCAGTACTTC
.	TRBV27	.	TRBJ1-1	CASSLSQASTEAFF	TGTGCCAGCAGTTTATCGCAGGCCAGCACTGAAGCTTTCTTT
once	TRBV28	.	TRBJ2-2	CASSFQDANTGELFF	TGTGCCAGCAGTTTTCAGGATGCGAACACCGGGGAGCTGTTTTTT
.	TRBV5-1	.	TRBJ1-1	CASIRGLYSKAFF	TGCGCCAGCATCAGAGGGTTATACTCGAAAGCTTTCTTT
.	TRBV7-8	TRBD2	TRBJ2-2	CASWPSGNTGELFF	TGTGCCAGCTGGCCTAGCGGGAACACCGGGGAGCTGTTTTTT
.	TRBV15	TRBD1	TRBJ1-4	CATSTSRTGGNEKLFF	TGTGCCACCAGCACCTCAAGGACAGGAGGAAATGAAAAACTGTTTTTT
.	TRBV7-8	.	TRBJ1-1	CATSRGEGAEAFF	TGTGCCACGTCCCGGGGGGAGGGTGCTGAAGCTTTCTTT
.	TRBV30	.	TRBJ1-3	CAWIRDFDSGNTIYF	TGTGCCTGGATCCGGGACTTCGACAGTGGAAACACCATATATTTT
.	TRBV2	TRBD1	TRBJ2-1	CASLERQGAIGEQFF	TGTGCCAGCTTAGAAAGACAGGGGGCGATAGGTGAGCAGTTCTTC
few	TRBV9	.	TRBJ1-3	CASSVYGGAGSGNTIYF	TGTGCCAGCAGCGTTTACGGAGGGGCAGGATCTGGAAACACCATATATTTT
once	TRBV10-3	TRBD2	TRBJ2-1	CAISDRGTSGTYNEQFF	TGTGCCATCAGTGACCGAGGGACTAGCGGGACCTACAATGAGCAGTTCTTC
.	TRBV5-1	.	TRBJ2-1	CASSLGQYNEQFF	TGCGCCAGCAGCTTGGGGCAGTACAATGAGCAGTTCTTC
.	TRBV5-1	TRBD2	TRBJ2-3	CASSPLLTSGSTDTQYF	TGCGCCAGCAGCCCTCTATTGACTAGCGGGAGCACAGATACGCAGTATTTT
few	TRBV7-9	.	TRBJ1-1	CASSLAGGNTEAFF	TGTGCCAGCAGCTTAGCGGGAGGGAACACTGAAGCTTTCTTT
.	TRBV10-3	.	TRBJ1-1	CAINRGNTEAFF	TGTGCCATCAACCGAGGGAACACTGAAGCTTTCTTT
.	TRBV5-5	TRBD1	TRBJ1-5	CASSATQGGPQHF	TGTGCCAGCAGCGCCACTCAGGGGGGGCCCCAGCATTTT
.	TRBV6-5	.	TRBJ2-1	CASSYTPDSVYNEQFF	TGTGCCAGCAGTTACACCCCGGACAGCGTTTACAATGAGCAGTTCTTC
.	TRBV5-5	TRBD1	TRBJ2-5	CASSWGTGQEETQYF	TGTGCCAGCAGCTGGGGGACAGGGCAGGAGGAGACCCAGTACTTC
.	TRBV27	TRBD1	TRBJ2-1	CASEDRDRGDNEQFF	TGTGCCAGCGAAGACCGGGACAGGGGAGACAATGAGCAGTTCTTC
.	TRBV5-1	.	TRBJ2-3	CASGLDSARTQYF	TGCGCCAGCGGATTGGACTCCGCCCGTACGCAGTATTTT
.	TRBV5-1	.	TRBJ1-2	CASSLPGSNYGYTF	TGCGCCAGCAGTCTCCCAGGGTCCAACTATGGCTACACCTTC
.	TRBV10-3	.	TRBJ2-7	CAISEGRGAYEQYF	TGTGCCATCAGTGAGGGCAGGGGAGCGTACGAGCAGTACTTC
.	TRBV18	TRBD1	TRBJ2-3	CASSRQGSTDTQYF	TGTGCCAGCTCCCGACAGGGGTCTACAGATACGCAGTATTTT